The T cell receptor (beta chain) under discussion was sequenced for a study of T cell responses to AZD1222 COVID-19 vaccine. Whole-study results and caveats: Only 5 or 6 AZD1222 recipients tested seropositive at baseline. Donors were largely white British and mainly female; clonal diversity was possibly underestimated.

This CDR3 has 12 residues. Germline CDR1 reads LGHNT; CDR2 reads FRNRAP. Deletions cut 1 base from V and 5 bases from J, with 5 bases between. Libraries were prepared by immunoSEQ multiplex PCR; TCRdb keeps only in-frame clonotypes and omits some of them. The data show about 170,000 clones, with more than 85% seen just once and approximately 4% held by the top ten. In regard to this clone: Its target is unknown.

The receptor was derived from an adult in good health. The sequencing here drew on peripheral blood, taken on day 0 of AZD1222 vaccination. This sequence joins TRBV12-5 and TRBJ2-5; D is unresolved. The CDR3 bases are TGTGCTAGTGGTTTGGGGCAGGAGACCCAGTACTTC. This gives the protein CASGLGQETQYF.